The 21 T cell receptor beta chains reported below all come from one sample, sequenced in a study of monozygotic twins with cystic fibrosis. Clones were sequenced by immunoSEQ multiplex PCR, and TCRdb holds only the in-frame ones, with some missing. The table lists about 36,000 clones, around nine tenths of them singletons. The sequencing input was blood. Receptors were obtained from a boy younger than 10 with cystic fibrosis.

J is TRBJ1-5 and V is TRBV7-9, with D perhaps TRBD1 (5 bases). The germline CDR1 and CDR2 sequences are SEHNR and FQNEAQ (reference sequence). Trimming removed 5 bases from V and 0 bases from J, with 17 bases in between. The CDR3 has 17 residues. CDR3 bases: TGTGCCAGCAGCCTAACCGGCGGGGCGTATAGCAATCAGCCCCAGCATTTT. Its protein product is CASSLTGGAYSNQPQHF. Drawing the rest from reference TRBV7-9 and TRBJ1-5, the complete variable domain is DTGVSQNPRHKITKRGQNVTFRCDPISEHNRLYWYRQTLGQGPEFLTYFQNEAQLEKSRLLSDRFSAERPKGSFSTLEIQRTEQGDSAMYLCASSLTGGAYSNQPQHFGDGTRLSIL.

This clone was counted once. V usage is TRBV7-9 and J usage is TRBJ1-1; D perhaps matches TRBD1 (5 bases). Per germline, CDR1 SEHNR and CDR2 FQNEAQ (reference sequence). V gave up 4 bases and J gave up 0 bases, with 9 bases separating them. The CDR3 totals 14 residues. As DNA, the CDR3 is TGTGCCAGCAGCTCACAGGAATTGAACACTGAAGCTTTCTTT. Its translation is CASSSQELNTEAFF. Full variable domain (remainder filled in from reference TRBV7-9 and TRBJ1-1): DTGVSQNPRHKITKRGQNVTFRCDPISEHNRLYWYRQTLGQGPEFLTYFQNEAQLEKSRLLSDRFSAERPKGSFSTLEIQRTEQGDSAMYLCASSSQELNTEAFFGQGTRLTVV.

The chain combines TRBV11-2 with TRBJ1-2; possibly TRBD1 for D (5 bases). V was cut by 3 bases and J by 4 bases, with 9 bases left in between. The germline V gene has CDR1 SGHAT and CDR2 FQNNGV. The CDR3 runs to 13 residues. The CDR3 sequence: CASSFRDAYGYTF. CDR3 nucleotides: TGTGCCAGCAGCTTCAGGGATGCCTATGGCTACACCTTC.

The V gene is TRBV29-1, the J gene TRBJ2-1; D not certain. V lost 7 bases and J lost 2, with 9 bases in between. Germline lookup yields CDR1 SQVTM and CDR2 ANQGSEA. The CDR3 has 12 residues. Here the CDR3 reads CSGTPAYNEQFF. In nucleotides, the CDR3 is TGCAGCGGGACCCCGGCCTACAATGAGCAGTTCTTC.

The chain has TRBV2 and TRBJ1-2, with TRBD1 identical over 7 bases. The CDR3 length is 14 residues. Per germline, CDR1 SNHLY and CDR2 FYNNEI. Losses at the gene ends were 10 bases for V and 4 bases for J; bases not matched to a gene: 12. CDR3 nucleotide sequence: TGTGCCACCCCCCCGACAGGGTGGTCCTATGGCTACACCTTC. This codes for CATPPTGWSYGYTF.

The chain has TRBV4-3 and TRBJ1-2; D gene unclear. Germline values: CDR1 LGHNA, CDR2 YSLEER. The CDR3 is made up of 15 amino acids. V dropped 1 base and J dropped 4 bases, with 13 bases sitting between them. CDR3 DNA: TGCGCCAGCAGCCAAGCAGAGGGAAGTCGCTATGGCTACACCTTC. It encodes CASSQAEGSRYGYTF.

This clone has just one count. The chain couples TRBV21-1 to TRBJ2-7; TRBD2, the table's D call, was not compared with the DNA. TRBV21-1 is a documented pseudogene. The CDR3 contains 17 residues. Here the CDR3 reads CASSKPLLAGGPYEQYF. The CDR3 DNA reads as TGTGCCAGCAGCAAACCCCTACTAGCGGGGGGGCCCTACGAGCAGTACTTC.

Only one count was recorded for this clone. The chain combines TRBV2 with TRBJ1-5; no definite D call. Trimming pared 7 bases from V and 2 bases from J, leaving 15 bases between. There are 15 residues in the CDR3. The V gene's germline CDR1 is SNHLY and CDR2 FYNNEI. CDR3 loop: CASTSDELGNQPQHF. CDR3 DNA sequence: TGTGCCAGCACTTCAGACGAACTCGGCAATCAGCCCCAGCATTTT.

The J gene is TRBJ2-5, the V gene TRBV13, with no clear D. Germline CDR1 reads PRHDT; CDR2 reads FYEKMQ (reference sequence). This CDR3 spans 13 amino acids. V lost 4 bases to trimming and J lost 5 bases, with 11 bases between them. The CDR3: CASSSRAVETQYF. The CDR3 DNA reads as TGTGCCAGCAGCTCAAGGGCCGTGGAGACCCAGTACTTC. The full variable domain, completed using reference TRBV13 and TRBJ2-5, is AAGVIQSPRHLIKEKRETATLKCYPIPRHDTVYWYQQGPGQDPQFLISFYEKMQSDKGSIPDRFSAQQFSDYHSELNMSSLELGDSALYFCASSSRAVETQYFGPGTRLLVL.

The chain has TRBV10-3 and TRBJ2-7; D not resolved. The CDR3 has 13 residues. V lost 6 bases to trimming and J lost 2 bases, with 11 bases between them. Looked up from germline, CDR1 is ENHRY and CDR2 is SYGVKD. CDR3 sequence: CAISLRETYEQYF. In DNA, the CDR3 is TGTGCCATCAGCCTAAGGGAAACCTACGAGCAGTACTTC.

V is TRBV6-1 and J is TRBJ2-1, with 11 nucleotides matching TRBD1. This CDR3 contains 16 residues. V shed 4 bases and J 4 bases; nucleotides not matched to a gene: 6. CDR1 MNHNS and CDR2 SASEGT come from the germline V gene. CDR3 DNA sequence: TGTGCCAGCAGTGCTGGATGGGACAGGGGGTACAATGAGCAGTTCTTC. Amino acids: CASSAGWDRGYNEQFF.

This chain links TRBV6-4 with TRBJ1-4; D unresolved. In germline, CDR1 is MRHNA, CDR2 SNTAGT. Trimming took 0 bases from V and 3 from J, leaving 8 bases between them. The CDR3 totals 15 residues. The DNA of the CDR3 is TGTGCCAGCAGTGACTCAAGGGATCCTAATGAAAAACTGTTTTTT. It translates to CASSDSRDPNEKLFF.

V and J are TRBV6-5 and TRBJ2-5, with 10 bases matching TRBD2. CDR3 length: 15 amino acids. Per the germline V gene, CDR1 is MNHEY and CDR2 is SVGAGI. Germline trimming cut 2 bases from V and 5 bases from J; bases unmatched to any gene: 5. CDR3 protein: CASSYTSGERETQYF. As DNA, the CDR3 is TGTGCCAGCAGTTACACTAGCGGGGAGCGTGAGACCCAGTACTTC.

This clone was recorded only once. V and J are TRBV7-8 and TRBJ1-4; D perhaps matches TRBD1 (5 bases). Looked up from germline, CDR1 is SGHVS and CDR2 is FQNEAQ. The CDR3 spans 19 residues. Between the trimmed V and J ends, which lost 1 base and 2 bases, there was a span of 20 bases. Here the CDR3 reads CASSLGSGAQGPTNEKLFF. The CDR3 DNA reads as TGTGCCAGCAGCTTAGGCTCAGGCGCCCAGGGTCCGACTAATGAAAAACTGTTTTTT.

This CDR3 reads CASSQEGGRDSYNEQFF. DNA for the CDR3: TGTGCCAGCAGCCAAGAGGGGGGTCGGGACTCCTACAATGAGCAGTTCTTC. This sequence joins TRBV14 and TRBJ2-1, with D maybe TRBD2 (6 bases). The V gene's germline CDR1 is SGHDN and CDR2 FVKESK. V was cut by 0 bases and J by 0 bases, with 12 bases left in between. There are 17 residues in the CDR3.

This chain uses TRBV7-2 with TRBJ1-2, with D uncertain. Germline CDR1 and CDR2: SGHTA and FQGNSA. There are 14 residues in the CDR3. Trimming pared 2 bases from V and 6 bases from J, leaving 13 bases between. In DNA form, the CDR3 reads TGTGCCAGCAGCTTACCGGTAATTTCCGATGGCTACACCTTC. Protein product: CASSLPVISDGYTF.

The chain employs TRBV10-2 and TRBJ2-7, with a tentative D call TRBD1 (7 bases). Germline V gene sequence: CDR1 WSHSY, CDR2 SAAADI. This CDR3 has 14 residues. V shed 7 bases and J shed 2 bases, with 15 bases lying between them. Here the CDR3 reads CASTAQGGPYEQYF. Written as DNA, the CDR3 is TGCGCCAGCACTGCCCAGGGGGGCCCCTACGAGCAGTACTTC.

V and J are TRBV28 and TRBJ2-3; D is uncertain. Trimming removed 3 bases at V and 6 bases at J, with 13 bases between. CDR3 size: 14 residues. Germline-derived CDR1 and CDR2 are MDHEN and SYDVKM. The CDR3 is CASSLNLHGDTQYF. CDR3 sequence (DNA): TGTGCCAGCAGTTTGAACCTCCACGGGGATACGCAGTATTTT.

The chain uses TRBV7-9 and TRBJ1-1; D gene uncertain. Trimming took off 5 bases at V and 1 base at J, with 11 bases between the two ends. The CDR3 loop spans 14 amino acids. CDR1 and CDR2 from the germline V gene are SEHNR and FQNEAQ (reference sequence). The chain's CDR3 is CASSQTPWNTEAFF. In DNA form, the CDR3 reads TGTGCCAGCAGCCAGACCCCCTGGAACACTGAAGCTTTCTTT.

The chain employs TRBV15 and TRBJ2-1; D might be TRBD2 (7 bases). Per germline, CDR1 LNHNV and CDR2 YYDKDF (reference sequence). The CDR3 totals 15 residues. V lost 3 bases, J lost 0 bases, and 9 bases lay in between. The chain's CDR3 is CATSRGGASYNEQFF. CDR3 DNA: TGTGCCACCAGCAGGGGGGGGGCCTCCTACAATGAGCAGTTCTTC. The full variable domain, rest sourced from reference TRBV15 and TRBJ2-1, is DAMVIQNPRYQVTQFGKPVTLSCSQTLNHNVMYWYQQKSSQAPKLLFHYYDKDFNNEADTPDNFQSRRPNTSFCFLDIRSPGLGDTAMYLCATSRGGASYNEQFFGPGTRLTVL.

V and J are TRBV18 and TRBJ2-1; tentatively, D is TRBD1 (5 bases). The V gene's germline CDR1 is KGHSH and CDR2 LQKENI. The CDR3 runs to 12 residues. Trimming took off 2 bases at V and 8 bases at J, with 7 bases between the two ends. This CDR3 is CASSPGRDEQFF. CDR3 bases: TGTGCCAGCTCACCAGGCAGGGATGAGCAGTTCTTC.